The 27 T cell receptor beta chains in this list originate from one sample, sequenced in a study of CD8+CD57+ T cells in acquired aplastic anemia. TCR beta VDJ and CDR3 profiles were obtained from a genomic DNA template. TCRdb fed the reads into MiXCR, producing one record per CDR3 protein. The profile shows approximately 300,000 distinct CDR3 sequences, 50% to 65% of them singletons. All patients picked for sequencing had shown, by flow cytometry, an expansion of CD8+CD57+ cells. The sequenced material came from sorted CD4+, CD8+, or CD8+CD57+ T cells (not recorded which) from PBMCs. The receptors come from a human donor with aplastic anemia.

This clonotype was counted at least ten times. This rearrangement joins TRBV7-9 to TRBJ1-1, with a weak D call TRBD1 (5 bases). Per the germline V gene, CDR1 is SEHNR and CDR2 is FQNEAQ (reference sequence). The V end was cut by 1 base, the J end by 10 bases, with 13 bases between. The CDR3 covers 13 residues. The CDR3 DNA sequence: TGTGCCAGCAGCTTAGGTGAGGAGGGGCGAGCTTTCTTT. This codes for CASSLGEEGRAFF.

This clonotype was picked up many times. CDR3 in amino acids: CASSLVGGVYEQYF. Written as DNA, the CDR3 is TGCGCCAGCAGCTTGGTAGGGGGAGTCTACGAGCAGTACTTC. J is TRBJ2-7 and V is TRBV5-1, with D maybe TRBD1 (6 bases). The germline V gene encodes CDR1 SGHRS and CDR2 YFSETQ. Trimming removed 0 bases from V and 3 bases from J, with 10 bases in between. The CDR3 loop spans 14 amino acids.

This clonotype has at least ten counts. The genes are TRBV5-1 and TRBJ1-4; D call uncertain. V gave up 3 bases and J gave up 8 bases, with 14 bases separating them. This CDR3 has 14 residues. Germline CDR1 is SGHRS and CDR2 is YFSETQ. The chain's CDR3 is CASSWTNRGEKLFF. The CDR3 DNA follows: TGCGCCAGCAGCTGGACTAACCGAGGGGAAAAACTGTTTTTT.

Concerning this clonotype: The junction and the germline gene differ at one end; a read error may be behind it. The CDR3 spells CSVESGGRAFF. DNA of the CDR3: TGCAGCGTTGAATCCGGGGGACGGGCATTCTTC. This chain joins TRBV29-1 and TRBJ1-2; TRBD1 is a possible D gene (5 bases). The CDR3 is 11 residues long. Per germline, CDR1 SQVTM and CDR2 ANQGSEA.

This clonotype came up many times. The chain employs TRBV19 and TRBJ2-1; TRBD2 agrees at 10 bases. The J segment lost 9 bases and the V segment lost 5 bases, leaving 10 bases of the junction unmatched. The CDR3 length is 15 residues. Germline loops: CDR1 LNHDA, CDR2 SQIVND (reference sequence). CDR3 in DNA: TGTGCCAGTAGTTCTCATAGCGGGGGGCCTTCTGAGCAGTTCTTC. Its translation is CASSSHSGGPSEQFF.

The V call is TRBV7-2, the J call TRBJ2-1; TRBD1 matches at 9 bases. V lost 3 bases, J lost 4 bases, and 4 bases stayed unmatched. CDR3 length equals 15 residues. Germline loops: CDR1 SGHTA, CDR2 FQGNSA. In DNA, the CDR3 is TGTGCCAGCAGCTTCGCCGGGACAGGGTACAATGAGCAGTTCTTC. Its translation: CASSFAGTGYNEQFF.

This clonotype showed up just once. CDR3 sequence reads: CASSLSGQHTEAFF. CDR3 in DNA: TGTGCCAGCAGCTTATCCGGGCAGCACACTGAAGCTTTCTTT. V and J are TRBV7-3 and TRBJ1-1; D unclear. Germline CDR1 SGHTA, CDR2 FQGTGA. V shed 2 bases and J shed 3 bases, with 10 bases lying between them. This CDR3 has 14 residues.

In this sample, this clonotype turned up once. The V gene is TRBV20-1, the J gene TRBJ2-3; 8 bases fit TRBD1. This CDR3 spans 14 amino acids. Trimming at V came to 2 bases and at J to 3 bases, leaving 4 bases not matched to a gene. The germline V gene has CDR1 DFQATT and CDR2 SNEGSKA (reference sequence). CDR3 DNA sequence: TGCAGTGCTAGAAGGACAGGGCCTACAGATACGCAGTATTTT. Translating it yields CSARRTGPTDTQYF.

The CDR3 nucleotides are TGTGCCAGCACTTCAGAAGGAACTAACACTGAAGCTTTCTTT. It yields the protein CASTSEGTNTEAFF. The chain carries TRBV7-6 and TRBJ1-1; D is uncertain. This CDR3 contains 14 residues. The germline gives CDR1 SGHVS, CDR2 FNYEAQ. V was pared by 7 bases and J by 2 bases, with 14 bases between.

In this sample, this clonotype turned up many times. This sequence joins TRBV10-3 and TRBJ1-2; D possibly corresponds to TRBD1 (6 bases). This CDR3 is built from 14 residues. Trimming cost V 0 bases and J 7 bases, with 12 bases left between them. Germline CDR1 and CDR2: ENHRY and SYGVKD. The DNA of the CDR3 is TGTGCCATCAGTGAGTCAAGGGACACCACTGGCTACACCTTC. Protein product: CAISESRDTTGYTF.

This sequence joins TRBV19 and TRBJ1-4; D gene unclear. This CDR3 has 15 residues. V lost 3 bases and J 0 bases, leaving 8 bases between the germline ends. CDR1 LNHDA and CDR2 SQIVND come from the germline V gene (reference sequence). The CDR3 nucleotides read TGTGCCAGTAGTATTGTTGGGGCAACTAATGAAAAACTGTTTTTT. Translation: CASSIVGATNEKLFF.

CDR3 nucleotide sequence: TGTGCCACCAGCAGCTTCGAAAACTACGAGCAGTACTTC. This encodes CATSSFENYEQYF. The chain is built from TRBV15 and TRBJ2-7; D not certain. The V end was cut by 3 bases, the J end by 3 bases, with 9 bases between. This CDR3 has 13 amino acids. Germline CDR1 and CDR2: LNHNV and YYDKDF (reference sequence). Based on the CDR3 plus reference TRBV15 and TRBJ2-7, the full variable domain is DAMVIQNPRYQVTQFGKPVTLSCSQTLNHNVMYWYQQKSSQAPKLLFHYYDKDFNNEADTPDNFQSRRPNTSFCFLDIRSPGLGDTAMYLCATSSFENYEQYFGPGTRLTVT.

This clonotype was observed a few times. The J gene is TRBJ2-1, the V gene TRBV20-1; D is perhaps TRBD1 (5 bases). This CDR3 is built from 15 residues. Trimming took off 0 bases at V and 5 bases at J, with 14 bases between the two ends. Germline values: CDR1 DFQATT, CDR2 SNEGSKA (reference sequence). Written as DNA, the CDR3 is TGCAGTGCTAGAGATGTCCAGGGTGGCCACAATGAGCAGTTCTTC. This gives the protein CSARDVQGGHNEQFF.

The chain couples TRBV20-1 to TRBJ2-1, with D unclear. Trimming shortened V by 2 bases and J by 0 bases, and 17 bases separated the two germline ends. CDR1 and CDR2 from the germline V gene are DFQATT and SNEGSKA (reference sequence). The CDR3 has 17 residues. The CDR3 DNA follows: TGCAGTGCTAGATGGTTGGGCAGCCTGAGCTCCTACAATGAGCAGTTCTTC. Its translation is CSARWLGSLSSYNEQFF.

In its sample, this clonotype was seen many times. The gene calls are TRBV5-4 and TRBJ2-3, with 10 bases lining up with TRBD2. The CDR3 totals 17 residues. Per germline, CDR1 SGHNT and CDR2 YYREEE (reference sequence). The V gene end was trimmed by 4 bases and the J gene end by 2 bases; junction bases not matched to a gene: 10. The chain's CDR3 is CASSQGTSAGTTDTQYF. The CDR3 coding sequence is TGTGCCAGCAGCCAGGGGACTAGCGCGGGGACCACAGATACGCAGTATTTT.

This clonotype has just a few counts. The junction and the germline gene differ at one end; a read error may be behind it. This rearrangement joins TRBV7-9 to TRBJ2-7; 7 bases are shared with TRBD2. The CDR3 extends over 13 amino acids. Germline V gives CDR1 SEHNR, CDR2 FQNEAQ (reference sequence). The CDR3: CATSGVRPYEQYF. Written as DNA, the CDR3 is TGTGCCACCAGCGGGGTCAGACCCTACGAGCAGTACTTC.

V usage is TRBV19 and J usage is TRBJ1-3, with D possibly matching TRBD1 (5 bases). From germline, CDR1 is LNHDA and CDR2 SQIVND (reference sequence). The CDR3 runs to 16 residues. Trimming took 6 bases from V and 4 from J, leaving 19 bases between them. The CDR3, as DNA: TGTGCCAGTAGCCCTGAGGGACTCCCTCAAGGAAACACCATATATTTT. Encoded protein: CASSPEGLPQGNTIYF.

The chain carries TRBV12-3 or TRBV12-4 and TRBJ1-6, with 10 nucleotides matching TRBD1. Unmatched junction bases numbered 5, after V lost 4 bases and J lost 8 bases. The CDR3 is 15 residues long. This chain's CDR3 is CASSSRTGGDSPLHF. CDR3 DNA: TGTGCCAGCAGTTCTCGGACAGGGGGTGATTCACCCCTCCACTTT.

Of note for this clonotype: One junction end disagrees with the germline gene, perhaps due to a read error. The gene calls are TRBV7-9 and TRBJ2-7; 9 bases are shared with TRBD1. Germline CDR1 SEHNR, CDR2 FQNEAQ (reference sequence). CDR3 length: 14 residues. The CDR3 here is CASSSGTGSYEKYF. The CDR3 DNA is TGTGCCAGCAGCTCCGGGACAGGGTCCTACGAGAAGTACTTC.

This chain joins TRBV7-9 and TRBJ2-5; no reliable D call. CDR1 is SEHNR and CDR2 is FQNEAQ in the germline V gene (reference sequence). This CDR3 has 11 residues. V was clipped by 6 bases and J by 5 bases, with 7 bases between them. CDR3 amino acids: CASSYTETQYF. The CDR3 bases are TGTGCCAGCAGTTACACCGAGACCCAGTACTTC.

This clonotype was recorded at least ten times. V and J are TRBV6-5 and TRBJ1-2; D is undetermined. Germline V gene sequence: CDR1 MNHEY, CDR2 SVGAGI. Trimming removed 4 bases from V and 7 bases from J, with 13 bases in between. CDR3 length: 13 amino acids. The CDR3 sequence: CASSWRPRAGYTF. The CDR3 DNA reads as TGTGCCAGCAGTTGGCGTCCAAGGGCTGGCTACACCTTC.

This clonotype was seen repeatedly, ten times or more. CDR3 DNA: TGTGCCACCAGTGATTCGGGCCGATTCCAGCCCCAGCATTTT. Amino acids: CATSDSGRFQPQHF. The V and J genes are TRBV24-1 and TRBJ1-5; D ambiguous. CDR3 size: 14 residues. V was shortened by 2 bases and J by 7 bases, with 11 bases between the two germline ends. The germline V gene encodes CDR1 KGHDR and CDR2 SFDVKD.

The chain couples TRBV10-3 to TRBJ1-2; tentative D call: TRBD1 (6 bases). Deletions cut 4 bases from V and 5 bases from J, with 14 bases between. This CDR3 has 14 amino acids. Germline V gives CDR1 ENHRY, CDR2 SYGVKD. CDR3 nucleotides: TGTGCCATCAGTGGGAGCAATCAGGGGTATGGCTACACCTTC. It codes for CAISGSNQGYGYTF.

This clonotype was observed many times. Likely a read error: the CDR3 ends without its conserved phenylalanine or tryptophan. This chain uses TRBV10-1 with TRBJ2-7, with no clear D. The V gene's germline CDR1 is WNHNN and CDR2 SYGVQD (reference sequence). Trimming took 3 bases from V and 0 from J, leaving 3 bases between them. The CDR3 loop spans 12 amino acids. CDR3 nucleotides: TGCGCCAGCAGTGAAAGCTCCTACGAGCAGTACCTC. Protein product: CASSESSYEQYL.

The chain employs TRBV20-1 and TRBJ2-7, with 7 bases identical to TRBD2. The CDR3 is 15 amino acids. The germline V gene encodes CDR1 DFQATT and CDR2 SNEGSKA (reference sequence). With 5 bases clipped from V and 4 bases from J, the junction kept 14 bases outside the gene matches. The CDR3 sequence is CSAGSVGGGVYEQYF. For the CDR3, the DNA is TGCAGTGCTGGATCGGTGGGCGGGGGAGTGTACGAGCAGTACTTC.

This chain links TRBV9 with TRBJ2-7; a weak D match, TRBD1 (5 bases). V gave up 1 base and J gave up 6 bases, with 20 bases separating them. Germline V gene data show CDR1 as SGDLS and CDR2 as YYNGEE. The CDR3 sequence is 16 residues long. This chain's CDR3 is CASSVSEARVSGEQYF. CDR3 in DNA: TGTGCCAGCAGCGTATCCGAGGCCAGGGTGTCTGGCGAGCAGTACTTC.

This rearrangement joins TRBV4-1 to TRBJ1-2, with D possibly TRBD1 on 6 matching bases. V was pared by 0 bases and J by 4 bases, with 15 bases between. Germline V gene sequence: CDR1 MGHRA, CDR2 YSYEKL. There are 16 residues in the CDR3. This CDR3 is CASSQEIQGKGYGYTF. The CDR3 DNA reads TGCGCCAGCAGCCAAGAAATCCAGGGGAAAGGCTATGGCTACACCTTC.